These 7 T cell receptor beta chains originate from one sample sequenced in a study of T cells after posttransplantation cyclophosphamide. Produced via immunoSEQ multiplex PCR; TCRdb's table is partial and in-frame only. The sample has tens of thousands of clones, more than 75% seen once. Sequencing was done on a sample of PBMCs. These receptor sequences come from a woman aged 55-69 years with a blood cancer, CMV-positive, and with a related stem cell donor.

V and J are TRBV2 and TRBJ1-5, with D tentatively TRBD1 (6 bases). CDR1 SNHLY and CDR2 FYNNEI come from the germline V gene. The V gene lost 4 bases and the J gene lost 7 bases, with 17 bases spanning the gap. This CDR3 has 15 amino acids. The CDR3 loop is CASSVSQGGGQPQHF. CDR3 DNA sequence: TGTGCCAGCAGTGTATCACAGGGCGGCGGGCAGCCCCAGCATTTT.

The genes are TRBV7-9 and TRBJ2-5; 7 nucleotides align to TRBD1. J gave up 1 base and V 5 bases, and 7 bases lay outside the gene matches. Germline CDR1 and CDR2: SEHNR and FQNEAQ (reference sequence). The CDR3 sequence is 15 residues long. CDR3 region: CASSETGTAQETQYF. CDR3 nucleotide sequence: TGTGCCAGCAGCGAGACAGGGACAGCCCAAGAGACCCAGTACTTC.

In this sample, this clone turned up a few times. The chain links TRBV19 to TRBJ2-2, with D possibly being TRBD2 (6 bases). V was clipped by 6 bases and J by 4 bases, with 12 bases between them. The CDR3 has 14 residues. Germline CDR1 and CDR2: LNHDA and SQIVND (reference sequence). This chain's CDR3 is CASRSLGSTGELFF. CDR3 DNA sequence: TGTGCCAGTAGGAGCCTCGGGAGCACCGGGGAGCTGTTTTTT.

This clone was detected once. The V gene is TRBV5-4, the J gene TRBJ2-5, with 8 bases aligning to TRBD1. V was clipped by 3 bases and J by 1 base; unmatched bases: 2. Germline V lookup: CDR1 SGHNT, CDR2 YYREEE (reference sequence). This CDR3 region has 14 residues. CDR3 nucleotide sequence: TGTGCCAGCAGCTCAACAGGGGGCCAAGAGACCCAGTACTTC. Protein product: CASSSTGGQETQYF.

The rearrangement uses TRBV15 and TRBJ2-4; 8 nucleotides match TRBD2. Germline CDR1 is LNHNV and CDR2 is YYDKDF (reference sequence). V trimming: 0 bases; J trimming: 3 bases; junction bases outside the gene matches: 7. The CDR3 runs 17 residues. The CDR3 here is CATSRDWNSGDKNIQYF. The CDR3 DNA sequence: TGTGCCACCAGCAGAGATTGGAATAGCGGGGACAAAAACATTCAGTACTTC. Drawing the rest from reference TRBV15 and TRBJ2-4, the complete variable domain is DAMVIQNPRYQVTQFGKPVTLSCSQTLNHNVMYWYQQKSSQAPKLLFHYYDKDFNNEADTPDNFQSRRPNTSFCFLDIRSPGLGDTAMYLCATSRDWNSGDKNIQYFGAGTRLSVL.

This chain uses TRBV18 with TRBJ1-1; perhaps TRBD1 as D (6 bases). V was clipped by 2 bases and J by 1 base, with 8 bases between them. The germline V gene has CDR1 KGHSH and CDR2 LQKENI. This CDR3 spans 14 amino acids. CDR3 DNA sequence: TGTGCCAGCTCACCAGGGGGCTGGAACACTGAAGCTTTCTTT. This sequence encodes CASSPGGWNTEAFF.

The chain recombines TRBV30 with TRBJ1-4, with TRBD1 matching over 7 bases. The CDR3 sequence is 15 residues long. CDR1 and CDR2 from the germline V gene are GTSNPN and SVGIG (reference sequence). The V segment lost 1 base and the J segment 0 bases; nucleotides outside the gene matches: 2. This CDR3 is CAWSDRGATNEKLFF. As DNA, the CDR3 is TGTGCCTGGAGTGACAGGGGAGCAACTAATGAAAAACTGTTTTTT. The variable domain in full, completed from reference TRBV30 and TRBJ1-4, reads SQTIHQWPATLVQPVGSPLSLECTVEGTSNPNLYWYRQAAGRGLQLLFYSVGIGQISSEVPQNLSASRPQDRQFILSSKKLLLSDSGFYLCAWSDRGATNEKLFFGSGTQLSVL.